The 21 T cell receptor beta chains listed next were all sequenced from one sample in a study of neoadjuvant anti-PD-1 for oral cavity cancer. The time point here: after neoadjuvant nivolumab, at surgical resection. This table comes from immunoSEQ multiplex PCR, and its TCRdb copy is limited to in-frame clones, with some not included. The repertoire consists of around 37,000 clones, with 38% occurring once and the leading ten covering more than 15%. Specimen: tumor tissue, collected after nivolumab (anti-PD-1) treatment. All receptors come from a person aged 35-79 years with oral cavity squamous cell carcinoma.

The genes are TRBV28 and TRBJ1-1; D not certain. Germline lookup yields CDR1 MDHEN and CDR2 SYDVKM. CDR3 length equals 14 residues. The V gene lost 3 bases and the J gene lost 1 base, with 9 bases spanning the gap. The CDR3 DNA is TGTGCCAGCAGTTTTGTCAGCTCGAACACTGAAGCTTTCTTT. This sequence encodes CASSFVSSNTEAFF.

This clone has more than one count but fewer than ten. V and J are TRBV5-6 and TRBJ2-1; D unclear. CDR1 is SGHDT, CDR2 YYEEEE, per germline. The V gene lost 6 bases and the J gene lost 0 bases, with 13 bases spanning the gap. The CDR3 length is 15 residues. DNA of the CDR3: TGTGCCAGCACCTCCGGCCTTAGCTCCTACAATGAGCAGTTCTTC. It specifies CASTSGLSSYNEQFF. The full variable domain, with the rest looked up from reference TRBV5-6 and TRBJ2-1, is DAGVTQSPTHLIKTRGQQVTLRCSPKSGHDTVSWYQQALGQGPQFIFQYYEEEERQRGNFPDRFSGHQFPNYSSELNVNALLLGDSALYLCASTSGLSSYNEQFFGPGTRLTVL.

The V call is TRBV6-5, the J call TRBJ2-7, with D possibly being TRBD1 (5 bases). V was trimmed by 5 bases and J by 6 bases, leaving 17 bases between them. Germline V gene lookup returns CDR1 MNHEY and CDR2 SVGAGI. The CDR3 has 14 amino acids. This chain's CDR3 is CASSTYGHFGEQYF. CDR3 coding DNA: TGTGCCAGCAGTACTTACGGACATTTTGGCGAGCAGTACTTC.

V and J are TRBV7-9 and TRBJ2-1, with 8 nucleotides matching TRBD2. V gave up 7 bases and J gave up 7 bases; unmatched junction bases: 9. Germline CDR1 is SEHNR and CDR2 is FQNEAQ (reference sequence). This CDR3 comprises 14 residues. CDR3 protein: CASIDAGGGNEQFF. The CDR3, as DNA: TGTGCCAGCATAGACGCGGGAGGAGGGAATGAGCAGTTCTTC.

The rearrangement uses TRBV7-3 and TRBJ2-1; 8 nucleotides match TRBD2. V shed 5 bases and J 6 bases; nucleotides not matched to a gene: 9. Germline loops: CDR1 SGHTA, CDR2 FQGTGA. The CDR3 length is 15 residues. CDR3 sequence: CASSPSSGRGNEQFF. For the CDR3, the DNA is TGTGCCAGCAGCCCATCCAGCGGGAGAGGCAATGAGCAGTTCTTC.

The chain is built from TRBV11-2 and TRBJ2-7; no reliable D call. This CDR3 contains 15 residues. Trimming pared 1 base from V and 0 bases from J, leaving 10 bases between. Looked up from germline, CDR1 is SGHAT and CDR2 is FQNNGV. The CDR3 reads CASSLAFPVSYEQYF. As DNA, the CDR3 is TGTGCCAGCAGCTTAGCCTTCCCGGTCTCCTACGAGCAGTACTTC.

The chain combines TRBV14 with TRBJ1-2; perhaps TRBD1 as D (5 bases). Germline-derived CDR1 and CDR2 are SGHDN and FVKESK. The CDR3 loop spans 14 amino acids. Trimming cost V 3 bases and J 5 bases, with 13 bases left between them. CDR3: CASSHLGASYGYTF. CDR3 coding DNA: TGTGCCAGCAGCCATCTAGGGGCATCATATGGCTACACCTTC. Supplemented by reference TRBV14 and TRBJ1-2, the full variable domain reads EAGVTQFPSHSVIEKGQTVTLRCDPISGHDNLYWYRRVMGKEIKFLLHFVKESKQDESGMPNNRFLAERTGGTYSTLKVQPAELEDSGVYFCASSHLGASYGYTFGSGTRLTVV.

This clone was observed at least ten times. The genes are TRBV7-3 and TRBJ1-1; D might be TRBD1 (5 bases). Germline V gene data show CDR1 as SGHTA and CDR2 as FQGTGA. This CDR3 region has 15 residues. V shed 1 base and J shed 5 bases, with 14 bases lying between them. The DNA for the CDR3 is TGTGCCAGCAGCTTAAATCCGGGGCCGTCTACTGAAGCTTTCTTT. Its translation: CASSLNPGPSTEAFF.

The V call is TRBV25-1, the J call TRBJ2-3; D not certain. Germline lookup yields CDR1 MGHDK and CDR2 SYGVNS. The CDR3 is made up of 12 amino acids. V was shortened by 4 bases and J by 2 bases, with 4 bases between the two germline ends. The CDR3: CASSVVTDTQYF. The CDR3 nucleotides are TGTGCCAGCAGTGTAGTCACAGATACGCAGTATTTT.

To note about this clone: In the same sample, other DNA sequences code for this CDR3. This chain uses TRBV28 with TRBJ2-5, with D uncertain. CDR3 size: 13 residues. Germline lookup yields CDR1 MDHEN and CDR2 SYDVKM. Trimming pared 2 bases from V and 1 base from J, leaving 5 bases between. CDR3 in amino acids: CASSLGLQETQYF. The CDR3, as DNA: TGTGCCAGCAGTTTAGGGCTCCAAGAGACCCAGTACTTC.

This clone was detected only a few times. The CDR3 sequence is CASSGQGVGEQFF. The CDR3 DNA sequence: TGTGCCAGCTCGGGACAGGGTGTTGGGGAGCAGTTCTTC. This chain connects TRBV18 to TRBJ2-1; TRBD1 agrees at 9 bases. Trimming at V came to 6 bases and at J to 10 bases, leaving 7 bases not matched to a gene. Per germline, CDR1 KGHSH and CDR2 LQKENI. The CDR3 loop spans 13 amino acids.

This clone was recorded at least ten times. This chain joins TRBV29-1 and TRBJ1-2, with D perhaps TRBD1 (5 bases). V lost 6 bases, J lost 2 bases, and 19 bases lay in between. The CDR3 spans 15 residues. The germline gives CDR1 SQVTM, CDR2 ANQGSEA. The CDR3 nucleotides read TGCAGCGTCGAAATCATAGGGGTACGGAACTATGGCTACACCTTC. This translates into CSVEIIGVRNYGYTF.

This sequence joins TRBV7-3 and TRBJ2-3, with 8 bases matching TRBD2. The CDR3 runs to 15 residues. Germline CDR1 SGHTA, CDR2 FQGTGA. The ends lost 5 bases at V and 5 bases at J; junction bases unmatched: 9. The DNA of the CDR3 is TGTGCCAGCAGCCCTACTGGGGCGGGGGGAGATACGCAGTATTTT. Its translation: CASSPTGAGGDTQYF.

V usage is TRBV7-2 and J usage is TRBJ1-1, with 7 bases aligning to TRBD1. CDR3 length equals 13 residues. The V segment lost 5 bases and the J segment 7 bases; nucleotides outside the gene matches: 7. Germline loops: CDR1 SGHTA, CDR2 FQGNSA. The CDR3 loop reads CASSRGTVIEAFF. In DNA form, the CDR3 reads TGTGCCAGCAGCCGAGGGACAGTGATTGAAGCTTTCTTT.

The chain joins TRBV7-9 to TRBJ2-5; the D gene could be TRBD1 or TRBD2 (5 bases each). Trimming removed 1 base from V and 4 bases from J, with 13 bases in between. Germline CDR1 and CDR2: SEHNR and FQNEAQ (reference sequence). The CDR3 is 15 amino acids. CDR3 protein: CASSLDRGTRETQYF. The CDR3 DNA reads TGTGCCAGCAGCTTAGACAGAGGGACCCGAGAGACCCAGTACTTC.

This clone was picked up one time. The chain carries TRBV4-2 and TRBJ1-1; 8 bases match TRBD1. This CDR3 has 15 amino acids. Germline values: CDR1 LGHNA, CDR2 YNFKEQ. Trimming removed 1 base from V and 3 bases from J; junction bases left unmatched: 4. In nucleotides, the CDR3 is TGTGCCAGCAGCCAAGTTTACAGGGGGGACACTGAAGCTTTCTTT. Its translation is CASSQVYRGDTEAFF.

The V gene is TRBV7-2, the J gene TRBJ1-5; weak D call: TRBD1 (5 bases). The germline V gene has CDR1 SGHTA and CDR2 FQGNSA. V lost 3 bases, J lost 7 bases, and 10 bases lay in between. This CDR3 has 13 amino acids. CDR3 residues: CASSLYGAQPQHF. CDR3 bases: TGTGCCAGCAGCTTGTATGGGGCGCAGCCCCAGCATTTT.

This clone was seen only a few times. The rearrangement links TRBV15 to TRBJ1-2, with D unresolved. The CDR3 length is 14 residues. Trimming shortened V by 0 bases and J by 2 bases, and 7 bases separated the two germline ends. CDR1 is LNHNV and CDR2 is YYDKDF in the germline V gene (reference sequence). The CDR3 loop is CATSREGINYGYTF. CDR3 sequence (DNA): TGTGCCACCAGCAGAGAGGGTATAAACTATGGCTACACCTTC.

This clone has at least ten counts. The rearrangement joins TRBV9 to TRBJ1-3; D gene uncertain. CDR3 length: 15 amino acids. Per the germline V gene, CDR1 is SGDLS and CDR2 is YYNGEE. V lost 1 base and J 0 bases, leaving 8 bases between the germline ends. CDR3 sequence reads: CASSVTTDSGNTIYF. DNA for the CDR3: TGTGCCAGCAGCGTAACCACAGACTCTGGAAACACCATATATTTT.

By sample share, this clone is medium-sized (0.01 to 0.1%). The CDR3 reads CASSQSRREQFF. As DNA, the CDR3 is TGCGCCAGCAGCCAATCTAGAAGGGAGCAGTTCTTC. The rearrangement joins TRBV4-1 to TRBJ2-1, with D uncertain. Germline V lookup: CDR1 MGHRA, CDR2 YSYEKL. This CDR3 has 12 residues. V dropped 2 bases and J dropped 10 bases, with 9 bases sitting between them.

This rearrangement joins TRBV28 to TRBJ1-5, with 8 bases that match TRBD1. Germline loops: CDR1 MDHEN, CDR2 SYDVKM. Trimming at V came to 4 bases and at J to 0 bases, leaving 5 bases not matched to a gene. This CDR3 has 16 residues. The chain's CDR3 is CASSSWTGLSNQPQHF. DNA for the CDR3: TGTGCCAGCAGTTCGTGGACAGGGCTTAGCAATCAGCCCCAGCATTTT.